This T cell receptor (beta chain) appears in the sequencing data of a study of shared clonotypes between healthy human individuals (TCRdb year 2020). Study-level background: The cohort comprised two women and a few men aged 18 to 49 years. Blood TCR repertoires of about 5 healthy adults were deeply sequenced to estimate repertoire size and the extent of clonotype sharing between individuals. Different laboratories and diverse techniques were used to prepare libraries and sequence TCR repertoires, to increase sequencing depth and limit assay-specific biases. Leukapheresis yielded between about 0.85 and 10 billion PBMCs per donor. For each donor, CD4 naive and CD4 memory were each given three plates, CD8 naive was given two plates, and CD8 memory was given one plate. Here is what the overall study found, with its caveats: Rarefaction of sorted-subset datasets indicated incomplete sequencing despite the large sequencing depth. Pairwise subsampling led to the expectation that sequencing depth would affect the degree of clonotype sharing among donors. Naive subsets generally had larger estimated clonotype richness than memory subsets did. Because the study included only a small number of donors, the genetic and exposure-history diversity represented was limited. Sampling was limited to blood, and TCR repertoires in tissue likely differ from TCR repertoires in blood. Compared with non-shared clonotypes, the clonotypes found in all four sorted-subset donors had higher generation probabilities. Sharing across a few donors was observed for approximately 5% of naive CD4, 3% to 3.5% of naive CD8, 2% to 2.5% of memory CD4, and about 0.39% of memory CD8 clonotypes.

Sequences MNHNS (CDR1) and SASEGT (CDR2) are obtained from the germline V gene. The CDR3 numbers 17 residues from cysteine through phenylalanine. The retained sequence is limited to the CDR3, 51 bases, with the frame set at the first base. Trimmed from V: 0 bases; trimmed from J: 3 bases; junction bases lacking a gene match: 7. TCR CDR3 regions were amplified from genomic DNA by multiplex PCR using the deep immunoSEQ assay. For each cell subset, the extracted genomic DNA was distributed evenly across all wells of several immunoSEQ 96-well plates, and each plate served as one replicate. For sorted subsets, approximately 200 ng of genomic DNA, equivalent to around 31,000 T cell genomes, went into each replicate PCR. Purified libraries were quantified with a Qubit 3.0 fluorometer, sized on a Bioanalyzer 2100, and re-quantified with the KAPA Library Quantification kit. A separate single-read 150-cycle Illumina NextSeq 550 flow cell was used to sequence each immunoSEQ 96-well plate. The paper's data handling went like this. The immunoSEQ output contained only junctional sequences without quality scores, so filtering could not match that applied to full-length reads. Sequences were annotated with PyIR, a Python wrapper for IgBLAST v1.9, using IMGT germline references to assign V/J genes and CDR3. Any read was removed if the V/J assignment was weak (E-value above 1e-6), the CDR3 was missing, or the read contained stop codons, out-of-frame junctions, or ambiguous translated residues. V3J clonotypes were defined by identical inferred V gene, J gene, and CDR3 amino acid sequence. Percentage overlap between repertoires was computed as shared unique clonotypes divided by the size of the smaller repertoire. Repertoire richness was assessed with RTK rarefaction, the Chao1 estimator, and Recon v2.1 estimates of unobserved clonotypes. Generation probabilities were computed with OLGA for all TCRbeta clonotypes obtained by the gDNA method from a handful of donors. What TCRdb holds here is the immuneACCESS table cut down to in-frame rearrangements. Part of the clones is not present; checked against another copy, under half of the missing clones reflect an unresolved V gene, and the others are unexplained. The V and J calls and clone size were taken over from that table, and D and trimming were inferred from the DNA. The sample has about 870,000 clones on record, about 92% of them singletons. About 24% of the sample comes from the top ten.

As regards this clone: Its specific antigen is unknown. No much larger clonotype is one base removed from it; base qualities were not supplied.

For the CD8 naive samples, CD45RO-negative cells were positively selected for CCR7, yielding a CD45RA+CCR7+ population from which TemRA cells were excluded. Healthy HIV-negative adults with no recently reported acute infections or vaccinations were included as donors. All donors were Caucasian adults living in Nashville, Tennessee, USA. Blood was collected by leukapheresis, and PBMCs were isolated by Ficoll-Histopaque density gradient centrifugation and then cryopreserved in liquid nitrogen vapor phase. Analytical flow cytometry was used to check the purity and quantity of every magnetically sorted T cell population. Genomic DNA was isolated from every sorted fraction and measured by UV absorbance on a Nanodrop 2000c.

This sequence uses TRBV6-1 and TRBJ2-7, with TRBD1 identical over 11 junction bases. The clonotype was recovered from a young man in good health. What was sequenced was naive CD8+ T cells sorted from blood. The cell subset or site label, read with the paper, signifies: CD45RA+CCR7+. The DNA reads TGTGCCAGCAGTGAAGCCGGGACAGGGGGTTACATCTACGAGCAGTACTTC. Its translation is CASSEAGTGGYIYEQYF.